The 9 T cell receptor beta chains below come from one sample, sequenced in a study of blood T cell repertoires in COVID-19. Profiled with immunoSEQ multiplex PCR; TCRdb holds only in-frame clones, not every one. Found here are about 110,000 clones, around nine tenths of them singletons; the top ten hold around 1.3%. Sequencing was performed on peripheral blood. Receptors were obtained from a woman in her 30s with acute or convalescent COVID-19.

The chain carries TRBV18 and TRBJ2-7; 8 bases match TRBD1. The CDR3 covers 15 residues. The junction had 11 bases not matched to a gene; V was cut back by 5 bases and J by 5 bases. Germline V gives CDR1 KGHSH, CDR2 LQKENI. In DNA form, the CDR3 reads TGTGCCAGCTCAGACCTCGGGACAGGTGACAACGAGCAGTACTTC. This translates into CASSDLGTGDNEQYF.

This sequence joins TRBV27 and TRBJ2-7; the D gene is possibly TRBD2 (5 bases). The length of the CDR3 is 13 residues. V was shortened by 5 bases and J by 3 bases, with 11 bases between the two germline ends. Germline CDR1 is MNHEY and CDR2 is SMNVEV (reference sequence). The CDR3 DNA is TGTGCCAGCAGTAGGAGAGAGGGCTACGAGCAGTACTTC. Encoded protein: CASSRREGYEQYF.

The V gene is TRBV4-2, the J gene TRBJ1-6, with 8 bases fitting TRBD1. Losses at the gene ends were 0 bases for V and 10 bases for J; bases not matched to a gene: 8. This CDR3 spans 16 amino acids. Germline V lookup: CDR1 LGHNA, CDR2 YNFKEQ. CDR3 residues: CASSQEGQGASSPLHF. CDR3 bases: TGTGCCAGCAGCCAAGAAGGCCAGGGGGCCTCCTCACCCCTCCACTTT.

This chain joins TRBV5-1 and TRBJ1-1, with 9 bases lining up with TRBD1. The CDR3 covers 15 residues. Trimming took 4 bases from V and 1 from J; bases not matched to a gene: 5. CDR1 and CDR2 from the germline V gene are SGHRS and YFSETQ. CDR3: CASSPGTGTNTEAFF. The CDR3 bases are TGCGCCAGCAGCCCGGGGACAGGGACGAACACTGAAGCTTTCTTT. The full variable domain, in which reference TRBV5-1 and TRBJ1-1 provide the parts outside the CDR3, is KAGVTQTPRYLIKTRGQQVTLSCSPISGHRSVSWYQQTPGQGLQFLFEYFSETQRNKGNFPGRFSGRQFSNSRSEMNVSTLELGDSALYLCASSPGTGTNTEAFFGQGTRLTVV.

The chain links TRBV11-2 to TRBJ2-5, with D perhaps matching TRBD2 (6 bases). Germline V CDR1 and CDR2: SGHAT, FQNNGV. Trimming pared 3 bases from V and 5 bases from J, leaving 10 bases between. This CDR3 is 13 amino acids long. The CDR3: CASSFRGRETQYF. DNA of the CDR3: TGTGCCAGCAGCTTCCGGGGGAGGGAGACCCAGTACTTC. Supplemented by reference TRBV11-2 and TRBJ2-5, the full variable domain reads EAGVAQSPRYKIIEKRQSVAFWCNPISGHATLYWYQQILGQGPKLLIQFQNNGVVDDSQLPKDRFSAERLKGVDSTLKIQPAKLEDSAVYLCASSFRGRETQYFGPGTRLLVL.

The chain uses TRBV15 and TRBJ2-2, with 8 bases lining up with TRBD1. Germline V gene data show CDR1 as LNHNV and CDR2 as YYDKDF (reference sequence). V dropped 5 bases and J dropped 4; count of bases not matched to a gene: 9. This CDR3 has 16 amino acids. CDR3 loop: CATSPRQGLGTGELFF. The CDR3 bases are TGTGCCACCAGCCCTCGACAGGGGTTGGGCACCGGGGAGCTGTTTTTT. The full variable domain, rest sourced from reference TRBV15 and TRBJ2-2, is DAMVIQNPRYQVTQFGKPVTLSCSQTLNHNVMYWYQQKSSQAPKLLFHYYDKDFNNEADTPDNFQSRRPNTSFCFLDIRSPGLGDTAMYLCATSPRQGLGTGELFFGEGSRLTVL.

V is TRBV6-2 or TRBV6-3 and J is TRBJ2-1, with 7 bases that match TRBD2. The V segment lost 1 base and the J segment 7 bases; nucleotides outside the gene matches: 10. The CDR3 has 16 amino acids. Looked up from germline, CDR1 is MNHEY and CDR2 is SVGEGT. CDR3 in amino acids: CASSYWPTKRGNEQFF. CDR3 DNA: TGTGCCAGCAGTTACTGGCCGACTAAGCGGGGTAATGAGCAGTTCTTC.

Of note for this clone: The junction and the germline gene differ at one end; a read error may be behind it. The same CDR3 can be traced to other DNA sequences in this sample. This chain links TRBV27 with TRBJ1-1, with 8 bases aligning to TRBD1. This CDR3 has 17 residues. The germline V gene has CDR1 MNHEY and CDR2 SMNVEV (reference sequence). DNA of the CDR3: TGTGCCAGCAGTTTGGTGCCCTCGACAGGGGCAACCACTGAAGCTTTTTTT. This sequence encodes CASSLVPSTGATTEAFF.

The chain combines TRBV5-5 with TRBJ1-2, with D unclear. There are 16 residues in the CDR3. CDR1 and CDR2 from the germline V gene are SGHKS and YYEKEE (reference sequence). V lost 4 bases and J lost 3, with 19 bases in between. CDR3 sequence reads: CASSLHVGLGDYGYTF. The CDR3, as DNA: TGTGCCAGCAGCCTCCACGTAGGCCTCGGAGACTATGGCTACACCTTC.